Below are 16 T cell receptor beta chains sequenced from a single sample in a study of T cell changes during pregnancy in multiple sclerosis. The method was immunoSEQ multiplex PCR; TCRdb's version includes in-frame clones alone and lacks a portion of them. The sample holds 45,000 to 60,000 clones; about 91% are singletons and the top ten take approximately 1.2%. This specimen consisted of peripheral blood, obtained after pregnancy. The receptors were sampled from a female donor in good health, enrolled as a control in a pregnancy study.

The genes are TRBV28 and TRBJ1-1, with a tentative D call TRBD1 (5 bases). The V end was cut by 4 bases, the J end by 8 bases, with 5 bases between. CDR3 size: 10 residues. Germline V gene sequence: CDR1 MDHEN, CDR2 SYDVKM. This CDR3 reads CASSSGEAFF. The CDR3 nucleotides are TGTGCCAGCAGTTCAGGGGAAGCTTTCTTT.

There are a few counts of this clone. In DNA form, the CDR3 reads TGTGCCAGCAGTCCCCTGGGGCAGCCGCCCTCACCCCTCCACTTT. It yields the protein CASSPLGQPPSPLHF. The rearrangement uses TRBV28 and TRBJ1-6; a possible D gene is TRBD1 (5 bases). The CDR3 runs 15 residues. Germline values: CDR1 MDHEN, CDR2 SYDVKM. The ends were cut back, 5 bases at V and 10 bases at J, with 18 bases in the middle.

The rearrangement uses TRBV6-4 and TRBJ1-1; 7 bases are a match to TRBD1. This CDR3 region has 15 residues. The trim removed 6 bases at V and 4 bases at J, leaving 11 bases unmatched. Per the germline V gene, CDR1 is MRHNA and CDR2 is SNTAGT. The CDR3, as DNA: TGTGCCAGCAGAGAGACTAACAGGGGCCGCACTGAAGCTTTCTTT. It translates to CASRETNRGRTEAFF.

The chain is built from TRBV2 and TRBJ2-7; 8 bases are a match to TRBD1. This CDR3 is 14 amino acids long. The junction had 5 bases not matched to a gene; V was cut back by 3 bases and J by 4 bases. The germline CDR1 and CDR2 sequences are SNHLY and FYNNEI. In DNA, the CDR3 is TGTGCCAGCAGTGAGACAGGGGATGTGTACGAGCAGTACTTC. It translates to CASSETGDVYEQYF. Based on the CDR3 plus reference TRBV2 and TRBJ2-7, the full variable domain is EPEVTQTPSHQVTQMGQEVILRCVPISNHLYFYWYRQILGQKVEFLVSFYNNEISEKSEIFDDQFSVERPDGSNFTLKIRSTKLEDSAMYFCASSETGDVYEQYFGPGTRLTVT.

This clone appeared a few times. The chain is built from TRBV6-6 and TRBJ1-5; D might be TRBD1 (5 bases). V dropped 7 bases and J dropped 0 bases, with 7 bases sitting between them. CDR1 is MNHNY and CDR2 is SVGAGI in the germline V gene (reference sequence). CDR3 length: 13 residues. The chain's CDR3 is CASIDSSNQPQHF. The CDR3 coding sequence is TGTGCCAGCATTGACAGTAGCAATCAGCCCCAGCATTTT.

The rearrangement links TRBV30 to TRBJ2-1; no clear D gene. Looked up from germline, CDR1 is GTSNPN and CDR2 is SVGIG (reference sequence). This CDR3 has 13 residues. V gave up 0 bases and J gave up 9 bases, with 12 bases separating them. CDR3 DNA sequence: TGTGCCTGGAGTGTACGCGGTTTGGGTGAGCAGTTCTTC. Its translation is CAWSVRGLGEQFF.

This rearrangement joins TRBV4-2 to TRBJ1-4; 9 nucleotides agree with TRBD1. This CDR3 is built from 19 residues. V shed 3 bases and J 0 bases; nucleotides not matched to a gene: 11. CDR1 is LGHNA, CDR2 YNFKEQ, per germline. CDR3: CASSHPRVRQGATNEKLFF. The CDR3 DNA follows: TGTGCCAGCAGCCACCCGCGGGTTAGACAGGGGGCAACTAATGAAAAACTGTTTTTT.

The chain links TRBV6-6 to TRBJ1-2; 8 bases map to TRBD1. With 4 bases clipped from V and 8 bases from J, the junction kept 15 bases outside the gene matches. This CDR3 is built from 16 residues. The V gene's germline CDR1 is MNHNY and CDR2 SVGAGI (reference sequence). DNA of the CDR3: TGTGCCAGCAGTTCCCGACCAGGGGGCGGTGAGGGGGGCTACACCTTC. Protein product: CASSSRPGGGEGGYTF.

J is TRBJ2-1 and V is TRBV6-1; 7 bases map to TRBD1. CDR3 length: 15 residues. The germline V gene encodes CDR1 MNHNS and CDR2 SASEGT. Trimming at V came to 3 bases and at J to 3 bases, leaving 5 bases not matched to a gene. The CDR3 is CASSEGDRRYNEQFF. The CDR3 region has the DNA TGTGCCAGCAGTGAGGGGGACAGACGCTACAATGAGCAGTTCTTC.

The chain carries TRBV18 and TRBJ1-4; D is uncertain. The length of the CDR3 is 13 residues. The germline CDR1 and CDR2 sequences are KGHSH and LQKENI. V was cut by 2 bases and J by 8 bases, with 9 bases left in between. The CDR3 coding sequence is TGTGCCAGCTCACCAGGAGGGAACGAAAAACTGTTTTTT. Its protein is CASSPGGNEKLFF.

In DNA form, the CDR3 reads TGTGCCAGCAGTCCTATCTTTCGGGAGGGCCCTCGGGATGAGCAGTTCTTC. Translated: CASSPIFREGPRDEQFF. The rearrangement links TRBV28 to TRBJ2-1; 8 positions match TRBD2. V shed 5 bases and J 8 bases; nucleotides not matched to a gene: 17. The CDR3 extends over 17 amino acids. Germline V lookup: CDR1 MDHEN, CDR2 SYDVKM.

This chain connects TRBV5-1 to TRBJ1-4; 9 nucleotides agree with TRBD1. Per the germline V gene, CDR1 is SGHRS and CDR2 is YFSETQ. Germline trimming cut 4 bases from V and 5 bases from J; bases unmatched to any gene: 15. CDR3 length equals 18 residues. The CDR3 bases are TGCGCCAGCAGCGCCTTCCATCTTTCCGACAGGGGGAATGAAAAACTGTTTTTT. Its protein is CASSAFHLSDRGNEKLFF.

CDR3 coding DNA: TGTGCCAGTAGTCCCGCGCGGGAGCCCTACGAGCAGTACTTC. Its translation: CASSPAREPYEQYF. The chain links TRBV19 to TRBJ2-7, with 7 bases matching TRBD2. The V gene end was trimmed by 5 bases and the J gene end by 2 bases; junction bases not matched to a gene: 6. Germline V gene lookup returns CDR1 LNHDA and CDR2 SQIVND (reference sequence). The CDR3 consists of 14 residues.

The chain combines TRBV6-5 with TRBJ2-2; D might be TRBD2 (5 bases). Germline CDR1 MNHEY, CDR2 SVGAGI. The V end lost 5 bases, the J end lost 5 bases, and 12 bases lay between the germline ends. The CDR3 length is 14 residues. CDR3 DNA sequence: TGTGCCAGCAGTCTAAAGCGGAGAACCGGGGAGCTGTTTTTT. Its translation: CASSLKRRTGELFF.

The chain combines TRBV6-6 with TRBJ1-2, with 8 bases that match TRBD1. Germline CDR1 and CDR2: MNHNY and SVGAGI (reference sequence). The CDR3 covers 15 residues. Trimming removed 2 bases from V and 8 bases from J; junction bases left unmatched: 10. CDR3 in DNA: TGTGCCAGCAGTTACGGTTACAGGGGGACCGACGGCTACACCTTC. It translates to CASSYGYRGTDGYTF.

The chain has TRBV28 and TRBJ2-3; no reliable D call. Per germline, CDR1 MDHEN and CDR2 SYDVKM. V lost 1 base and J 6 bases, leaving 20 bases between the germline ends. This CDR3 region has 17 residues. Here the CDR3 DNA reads TGTGCCAGCAGTTTATATCCCGCCCTGGGCGATGCGGATACGCAGTATTTT. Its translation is CASSLYPALGDADTQYF. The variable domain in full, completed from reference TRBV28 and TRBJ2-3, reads DVKVTQSSRYLVKRTGEKVFLECVQDMDHENMFWYRQDPGLGLRLIYFSYDVKMKEKGDIPEGYSVSREKKERFSLILESASTNQTSMYLCASSLYPALGDADTQYFGPGTRLTVL.